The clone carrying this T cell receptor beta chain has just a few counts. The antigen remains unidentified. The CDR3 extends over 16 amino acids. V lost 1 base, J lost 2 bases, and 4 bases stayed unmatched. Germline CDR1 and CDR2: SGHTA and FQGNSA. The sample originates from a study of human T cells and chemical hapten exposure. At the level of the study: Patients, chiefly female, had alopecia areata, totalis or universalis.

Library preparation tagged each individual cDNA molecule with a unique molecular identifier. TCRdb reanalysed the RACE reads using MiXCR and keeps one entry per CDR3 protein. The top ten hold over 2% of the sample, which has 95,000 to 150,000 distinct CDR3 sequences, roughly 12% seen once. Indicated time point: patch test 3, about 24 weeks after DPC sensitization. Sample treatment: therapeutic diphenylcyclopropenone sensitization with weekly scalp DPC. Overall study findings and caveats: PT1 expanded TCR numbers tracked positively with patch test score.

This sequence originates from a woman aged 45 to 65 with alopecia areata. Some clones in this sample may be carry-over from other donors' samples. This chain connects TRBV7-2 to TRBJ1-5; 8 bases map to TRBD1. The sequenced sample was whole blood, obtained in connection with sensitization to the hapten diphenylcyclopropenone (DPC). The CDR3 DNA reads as TGTGCCAGCAGCTTAGGGACAGGGAATGGCAATCAGCCCCAGCATTTT. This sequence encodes CASSLGTGNGNQPQHF.